This T cell receptor (beta chain) was captured in a study of cytomegalovirus exposure and HLA in healthy donors. A multiplex PCR was run with 60 Vbeta primers and 13 Jbeta primers. The data were produced by immunoSEQ multiplex PCR, yet TCRdb's version contains in-frame clones alone and is incomplete. The data contain over 150,000 clones, 70% to 80% of them singletons. This CDR3 comprises 14 residues. Germline CDR1 GTSNPN, CDR2 SVGIG (reference sequence). Trimming removed 3 bases from V and 3 bases from J, with 14 bases in between. Sequencing used PBMCs. This TCR was sampled from a man aged 40-55 years in good health and CMV-seronegative. The chain carries TRBV30 and TRBJ1-1; D is uncertain. In nucleotides, the CDR3 is TGTGCCTGGAGCCCCCCAAGAGGCCACACTGAAGCTTTCTTT. The encoded protein is CAWSPPRGHTEAFF.